A single TCR beta chain is shown here with its context. Its cognate antigen is unknown. V was shortened by 3 bases and J by 4 bases, with 9 bases between the two germline ends. This CDR3 is 13 amino acids long. Per germline, CDR1 MNHNS and CDR2 SASEGT. Sequencing of cultured CD4+ T cell DNA used the Oncomine TCR Beta short-read assay. TCRdb called the PCR reads again in MiXCR, with one record for every CDR3 protein. The sample includes approximately 14,000 distinct CDR3 sequences, nearly 75% of them seen just once. This sample was taken from a study of vaccination and CD4 T cells after COVID-19. Treatment defined: roughly ten-day PBMC culture with coronavirus spike peptide pools or control peptides (ViraFEST assay). Cultures of PBMCs, more than 1.5 million per well, were set up with approximately 10 IU/ml IL-2 and roughly 9 ug/ml peptide pools. Cultures got half-medium changes with IL-2 on days 3 and 7.

The sample was CD4+ T cells from blood, cultured in vitro. V is TRBV6-1 and J is TRBJ1-2; no firm D call. This receptor was obtained from a human donor who had recovered from COVID-19. The chain's CDR3 is CASSENIGYGYTF. The DNA of the CDR3 is TGTGCCAGCAGTGAGAATATCGGCTATGGCTACACCTTC.